This T cell receptor (beta chain) was sequenced for a study of blood T cell repertoires in COVID-19. About the research overall: Spain, Italy and the United States supplied samples that represented acute and convalescent COVID-19.

Original handling: Reference gene primers were amplified, and this amplification served to estimate nucleated cell counts. Profiling relied on immunoSEQ multiplex PCR, and the TCRdb table lists in-frame clones only, not all of them. The V and J calls and the clone size are those of that table, but D and trimming were determined from the DNA. This table holds hundreds of thousands of clones, more than 70% found once. V lost 4 bases to trimming and J lost 5 bases; unmatched junction nucleotides: 9. Germline V gene sequence: CDR1 SGHTS, CDR2 YDEGEE. The CDR3 has 16 residues. The origin of this receptor is a woman aged 50 to 60 who had recovered from COVID-19. V is TRBV5-8 and J is TRBJ1-5; 10 bases line up with TRBD1. The sequencing input was peripheral blood. CDR3: CASSPYRTGGYQPQHF. CDR3 sequence (DNA): TGTGCCAGCAGCCCGTATAGGACAGGGGGATATCAGCCCCAGCATTTT.